The present T cell receptor beta chain was sequenced within a study of control samples from healthy donors and cancer patients. This clone appeared a single time. V gave up 2 bases and J gave up 5 bases; unmatched junction bases: 4. The CDR3 runs 17 residues. Germline CDR1 and CDR2: SGDLS and YYNGEE. Profiling relied on immunoSEQ multiplex PCR, and the TCRdb table lists in-frame clones only, not all of them. The data contain tens of thousands of clones, 90% to 96% of them singletons. The TCR originated in a woman younger than 35 in good health. The sample was blood. The chain uses TRBV9 and TRBJ2-1; the match to TRBD2 covers 16 bases. CDR3 in DNA: TGTGCCAGCAGCGTGGGACTAGCGGGGGGGCTTAACAATGAGCAGTTCTTC. The encoded protein is CASSVGLAGGLNNEQFF.